Below, 23 T cell receptor beta chains from the same sample are listed, as sequenced in a study of blood T cell repertoires in COVID-19. Using immunoSEQ multiplex PCR, the repertoire was profiled, and TCRdb retains in-frame clones only, with some absent. The profile shows about 220,000 clones, around 80% of them singletons. The sample taken for sequencing was peripheral blood. The source of these receptors is a woman aged 45-60 years with acute or convalescent COVID-19.

The chain is built from TRBV28 and TRBJ2-1, with D perhaps TRBD2 (5 bases). With 2 bases removed from V and 15 bases from J, the gap between germline ends came to 20 bases. The CDR3 spans 14 residues. The germline V gene encodes CDR1 MDHEN and CDR2 SYDVKM. The CDR3 loop reads CASSLALAGRPAFF. CDR3 coding DNA: TGTGCCAGCAGTTTAGCCCTAGCCGGACGACCTGCGTTCTTC.

The V and J genes are TRBV29-1 and TRBJ2-1; a possible D gene is TRBD2 (5 bases). The CDR3 loop spans 12 amino acids. Germline CDR1 SQVTM, CDR2 ANQGSEA. The V gene lost 7 bases and the J gene lost 0 bases, with 7 bases spanning the gap. CDR3 sequence (DNA): TGCAGCGGTGGGAGCTCCTACAATGAGCAGTTCTTC. Translated, it gives CSGGSSYNEQFF.

This chain links TRBV6-1 with TRBJ2-7; 7 bases align to TRBD1. There are 14 residues in the CDR3. J gave up 5 bases and V 2 bases, and 6 bases lay outside the gene matches. Germline V gene data show CDR1 as MNHNS and CDR2 as SASEGT. The CDR3 region is CASSEPGTVDEQYF. In DNA form, the CDR3 reads TGTGCCAGCAGTGAACCGGGGACAGTTGACGAGCAGTACTTC.

V gene TRBV9 combines with J gene TRBJ2-2, with D uncertain. The CDR3 is 13 amino acids. Germline V gene lookup returns CDR1 SGDLS and CDR2 YYNGEE. V lost 0 bases and J 6 bases, leaving 6 bases between the germline ends. The CDR3 here is CASSVEAAGELFF. CDR3 sequence (DNA): TGTGCCAGCAGCGTAGAGGCGGCCGGGGAGCTGTTTTTT.

The V gene is TRBV6-1, the J gene TRBJ1-4; no clear D gene. The CDR3 contains 12 residues. V was clipped by 2 bases and J by 6 bases, with 4 bases between them. CDR1 MNHNS and CDR2 SASEGT come from the germline V gene. For the CDR3, the DNA is TGTGCCAGCAGTGAACAGGATGAAAAACTGTTTTTT. As protein: CASSEQDEKLFF.

The chain is built from TRBV5-1 and TRBJ2-5; 7 nucleotides line up with TRBD2. Germline V gene data show CDR1 as SGHRS and CDR2 as YFSETQ. V shed 1 base and J 2 bases; nucleotides not matched to a gene: 2. The CDR3 extends over 14 amino acids. The CDR3 coding sequence is TGCGCCAGCAGCTTGACCGGGGGGCAAGAGACCCAGTACTTC. As protein: CASSLTGGQETQYF.

The CDR3 DNA is TGTGCCAGCAGCTTTAGCGGTACCTCCTACGAGCAGTACTTC. Translating it yields CASSFSGTSYEQYF. The V and J genes are TRBV11-1 and TRBJ2-7; D is perhaps TRBD2 (6 bases). CDR1 and CDR2 from the germline V gene are SGHAT and FQDESV (reference sequence). The CDR3 totals 14 residues. V was clipped by 3 bases and J by 0 bases, with 9 bases between them.

The gene calls are TRBV9 and TRBJ2-2, with D unclear. The CDR3 has 14 residues. Trimming pared 0 bases from V and 8 bases from J, leaving 11 bases between. Germline CDR1 SGDLS, CDR2 YYNGEE. CDR3 residues: CASSVAATGGELFF. The CDR3 region has the DNA TGTGCCAGCAGCGTAGCGGCTACCGGGGGGGAGCTGTTTTTT. Using reference TRBV9 and TRBJ2-2 for the parts outside the CDR3, the full variable domain is DSGVTQTPKHLITATGQRVTLRCSPRSGDLSVYWYQQSLDQGLQFLIQYYNGEERAKGNILERFSAQQFPDLHSELNLSSLELGDSALYFCASSVAATGGELFFGEGSRLTVL.

V usage is TRBV5-1 and J usage is TRBJ2-7; D is perhaps TRBD1 (5 bases). Per the germline V gene, CDR1 is SGHRS and CDR2 is YFSETQ. Trimming pared 4 bases from V and 2 bases from J, leaving 19 bases between. The CDR3 has 16 residues. The DNA for the CDR3 is TGCGCCAGCAGCCGAACCCAAGGGGCCCCTCCCTACGAGCAGTACTTC. As protein: CASSRTQGAPPYEQYF.

The V gene is TRBV5-6, the J gene TRBJ2-2; D is uncertain. This CDR3 is 17 amino acids long. V shed 3 bases and J shed 0 bases, with 15 bases lying between them. Germline CDR1 reads SGHDT; CDR2 reads YYEEEE. The CDR3 bases are TGTGCCAGCAGCTCCACGGGTTGGCGGACGAACACCGGGGAGCTGTTTTTT. Its translation: CASSSTGWRTNTGELFF.

The chain has TRBV5-5 and TRBJ2-2; D is possibly TRBD1 (6 bases). V was clipped by 8 bases and J by 0 bases, with 17 bases between them. This CDR3 is built from 16 residues. CDR1 and CDR2 from the germline V gene are SGHKS and YYEKEE (reference sequence). For the CDR3, the DNA is TGTGCCAGTTCTCCATTTGGGACACCGAACACCGGGGAGCTGTTTTTT. Translated, it gives CASSPFGTPNTGELFF.

With regard to this clone: This sample also contains other DNA sequences that code for the same CDR3. The chain has TRBV2 and TRBJ1-2, with a tentative D call TRBD1 (5 bases). V was clipped by 6 bases and J by 1 base, with 9 bases between them. Germline CDR1 SNHLY, CDR2 FYNNEI. There are 13 residues in the CDR3. The chain's CDR3 is CASSPDSNYGYTF. The CDR3 DNA is TGTGCCAGCAGCCCCGACAGTAACTATGGCTACACCTTC.

V is TRBV7-9 and J is TRBJ2-1, with D possibly matching TRBD1 (7 bases). Germline V gene sequence: CDR1 SEHNR, CDR2 FQNEAQ (reference sequence). The CDR3 is 18 amino acids. Trimming removed 2 bases at V and 2 bases at J, with 19 bases between. Here the CDR3 DNA reads TGTGCCAGCAGCTTACGGGACTCCGGGACAGAAACCTACAATGAGCAGTTCTTC. This translates into CASSLRDSGTETYNEQFF.

This clone was counted a few times. The chain uses TRBV24-1 and TRBJ2-1, with 8 nucleotides matching TRBD1. V lost 5 bases, J lost 5 bases, and 4 bases stayed unmatched. From germline, CDR1 is KGHDR and CDR2 SFDVKD. The CDR3 has 14 residues. In DNA, the CDR3 is TGTGCCACCAGTGCCAGGACAGGGCACAATGAGCAGTTCTTC. The encoded protein is CATSARTGHNEQFF.

This chain connects TRBV2 to TRBJ2-3; 9 nucleotides line up with TRBD2. CDR1 is SNHLY, CDR2 FYNNEI, per germline. The CDR3 length is 19 residues. V was clipped by 5 bases and J by 1 base; unmatched bases: 16. The CDR3 DNA reads as TGTGCCAGCAGTAGATGGGCTGGTACGTCTAGCGGGGGCACAGATACGCAGTATTTT. Amino acids: CASSRWAGTSSGGTDTQYF. Complete variable domain (other parts from reference TRBV2 and TRBJ2-3): EPEVTQTPSHQVTQMGQEVILRCVPISNHLYFYWYRQILGQKVEFLVSFYNNEISEKSEIFDDQFSVERPDGSNFTLKIRSTKLEDSAMYFCASSRWAGTSSGGTDTQYFGPGTRLTVL.

This clone was counted a single time. V gene TRBV9 combines with J gene TRBJ1-3; 8 bases are shared with TRBD1. In germline, CDR1 is SGDLS, CDR2 YYNGEE. The CDR3 runs to 15 residues. The ends lost 2 bases at V and 2 bases at J; junction bases unmatched: 3. CDR3 in DNA: TGTGCCAGCAGCGTTGACAGGGGTCCTGGAAACACCATATATTTT. Amino acid sequence: CASSVDRGPGNTIYF.

The V and J genes are TRBV4-1 and TRBJ1-6, with D unresolved. V was shortened by 0 bases and J by 8 bases, with 20 bases between the two germline ends. Germline V lookup: CDR1 MGHRA, CDR2 YSYEKL. This CDR3 has 18 residues. The CDR3 coding sequence is TGCGCCAGCAGCCAAGATCCGGGAGCAAACAAAGTTTATTCACCCCTCCACTTT. Protein product: CASSQDPGANKVYSPLHF.

This clone has only a few counts. The rearrangement joins TRBV24-1 to TRBJ2-5, with TRBD2 matching 14 bases. Germline CDR1 is KGHDR and CDR2 is SFDVKD. J was trimmed by 3 bases and V by 4 bases; bases with no gene match: 6. The CDR3 loop spans 17 amino acids. The CDR3 bases are TGTGCCACCAGTGAGTCGGGACTAGCGGGAGTGGAAGAGACCCAGTACTTC. Protein: CATSESGLAGVEETQYF.

The V gene is TRBV6-5, the J gene TRBJ2-7; TRBD2 matches 9 bases. The CDR3 covers 14 residues. Trimming at V came to 7 bases and at J to 6 bases, leaving 10 bases not matched to a gene. The germline V gene has CDR1 MNHEY and CDR2 SVGAGI. Here the CDR3 reads CASMFSGRLGEQYF. The DNA of the CDR3 is TGTGCCAGCATGTTTAGCGGGAGATTGGGCGAGCAGTACTTC.

The genes are TRBV18 and TRBJ2-5; 11 nucleotides agree with TRBD2. The CDR3 totals 15 residues. The germline V gene encodes CDR1 KGHSH and CDR2 LQKENI. The J segment lost 6 bases and the V segment lost 3 bases, leaving 6 bases of the junction unmatched. CDR3 bases: TGTGCCAGCTCACCGGGACTAGCGGTTTCAAAGACCCAGTACTTC. Translating gives CASSPGLAVSKTQYF.

The rearrangement links TRBV11-2 to TRBJ1-1; possibly TRBD1 for D (6 bases). Germline loops: CDR1 SGHAT, CDR2 FQNNGV. V dropped 5 bases and J dropped 5 bases, with 12 bases sitting between them. The CDR3 runs 13 residues. CDR3: CASSRRGWTEAFF. In nucleotides, the CDR3 is TGTGCCAGCAGCCGCAGGGGATGGACTGAAGCTTTCTTT.

The V gene is TRBV14, the J gene TRBJ2-1, with 8 bases aligning to TRBD2. The junction had 6 bases not matched to a gene; V was cut back by 1 base and J by 4 bases. The V gene's germline CDR1 is SGHDN and CDR2 FVKESK. There are 16 residues in the CDR3. The CDR3 DNA sequence: TGTGCCAGCAGCCAAGTGGCGGGGGGAATATACAATGAGCAGTTCTTC. Its translation: CASSQVAGGIYNEQFF.

The rearrangement uses TRBV6-5 and TRBJ2-7, with TRBD1 matching over 12 bases. The CDR3 has 16 amino acids. The V segment lost 0 bases and the J segment 2 bases; nucleotides outside the gene matches: 2. Germline assignment: CDR1 MNHEY and CDR2 SVGAGI. CDR3 sequence reads: CASSYSGTGGTYEQYF. In DNA form, the CDR3 reads TGTGCCAGCAGTTACTCAGGGACAGGGGGCACCTACGAGCAGTACTTC.